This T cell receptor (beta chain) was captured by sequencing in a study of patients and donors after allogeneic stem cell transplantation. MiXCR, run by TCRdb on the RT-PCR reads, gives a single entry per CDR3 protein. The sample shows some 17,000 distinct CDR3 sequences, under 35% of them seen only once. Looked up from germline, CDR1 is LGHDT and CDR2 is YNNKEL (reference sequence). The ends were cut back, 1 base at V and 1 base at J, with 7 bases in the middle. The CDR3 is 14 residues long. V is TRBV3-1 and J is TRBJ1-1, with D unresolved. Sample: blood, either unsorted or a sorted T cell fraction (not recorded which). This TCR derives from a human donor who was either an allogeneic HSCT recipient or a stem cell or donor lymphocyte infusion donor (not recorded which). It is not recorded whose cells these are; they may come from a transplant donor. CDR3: CASSQVGSNTEAFF. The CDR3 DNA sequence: TGTGCCAGCAGCCAAGTGGGGTCGAACACTGAAGCTTTCTTT.